Below, one T cell receptor beta chain is given with its context. The sample comes from a study of blood T cell repertoires in COVID-19. V was clipped by 4 bases and J by 4 bases; unmatched bases: 4. The germline V gene encodes CDR1 SGHRS and CDR2 YFSETQ. This CDR3 is 14 amino acids long. Measured with immunoSEQ multiplex PCR; TCRdb has only the in-frame clones, and not every one. The sample carries about 260,000 clones, 83% recorded once. The sequencing input was peripheral blood. The rearrangement uses TRBV5-1 and TRBJ2-2; TRBD1 matches at 7 bases. This clonotype was obtained from a woman in her forties or fifties who had recovered from COVID-19. The CDR3, as DNA: TGCGCCAGCAGCACTGGACAGGTCACCGGGGAGCTGTTTTTT. Translated: CASSTGQVTGELFF.